This T cell receptor beta chain was profiled in a study of blood T cell repertoires in COVID-19 (dated by TCRdb to 2020 to 2021). As for the study more broadly: Samples from collaborators originated in the United States, Italy and Spain and spanned both the acute and convalescent phases of COVID-19. Subjects who had been exposed to COVID-19, were actively infected with it, or had recovered from it provided the deeply sampled blood TCRbeta repertoires that made up the dataset. Where HLA class I and class II types were available, the types were taken from metadata supplied by the sample provider, not from assay-based typing. The sample metadata nearly always contained a de-identified subject ID, COVID-19 status, age in years and sex. The repertoires were released in a freely available public database intended as a resource for research on the immune response to SARS-CoV-2. The prospective study material was composed of cDNA or gDNA derived from T cells, B-cell-depleted T cells, or PBMCs. Samples were obtained from the ongoing ImmuneRACE study (first 160 participants) and from 1,254 subjects provided by 6 global collaborators. Here is what the overall study found, with its caveats: How much clinical and demographic metadata was included differed by source and by participant, and the metadata was provided uncurated.

Samples from volunteer blood donors who had recovered from COVID-19 were contributed by a second Seattle source. Whole blood was collected in K2EDTA tubes by collaborating institutions according to the institutions' own protocols. For TCRbeta analysis, collaborator samples were shipped as frozen whole blood, as isolated PBMCs, or as DNA extracted from either sample type. Trimming at the junction amounts to 1 base on V and 0 bases on J, and the germline ends lie 9 bases apart. CDR1 SEHNR and CDR2 FQNEAQ are derived from the germline V gene (reference sequence). From its cysteine to its phenylalanine, the CDR3 spans 15 amino acids. Only the CDR3 portion is preserved as DNA: 45 bases, with reading frame beginning at the first base. The immunoSEQ Assay, a bias-controlled multiplex PCR, was used to amplify TCRbeta CDR3 regions from genomic DNA. For the original study's pipeline: The number of nucleated cells in each sample was estimated by amplification of reference gene primers within the assay. Sequence reads were collapsed and filtered to measure the absolute abundance of every unique TCRbeta CDR3 rearrangement. Productive Simpson clonality was computed per sample as the square root of Simpson's diversity index over productive rearrangements. The immuneACCESS repertoire file appears here via TCRdb, limited to in-frame rearrangements. These files lack a portion of the clones; in checked studies, under half of the deficit traces to unresolved V genes, and the cause of the others is not known. The V and J calls and clone size come from that table; D and trimming were worked out from the DNA. This sample has a few hundred thousand clones in its table, and more than 70% of those were observed once. The ten most abundant clones make up around 6% of the sample.

Of note for this clone: Its antigen is not yet known. Base qualities are not recorded, but no much larger clone differs from it by a single base.

The sample comprised peripheral blood. The sequence joins TRBV7-9 to TRBJ1-1, with no reliable assignment of the D segment. The source of this sequence is a man in his late teens or twenties who had recovered from COVID-19. CDR3 sequence: CASSLVSGMNTEAFF. The DNA is as follows: TGTGCCAGCAGCTTAGTGTCGGGGATGAACACTGAAGCTTTCTTT.